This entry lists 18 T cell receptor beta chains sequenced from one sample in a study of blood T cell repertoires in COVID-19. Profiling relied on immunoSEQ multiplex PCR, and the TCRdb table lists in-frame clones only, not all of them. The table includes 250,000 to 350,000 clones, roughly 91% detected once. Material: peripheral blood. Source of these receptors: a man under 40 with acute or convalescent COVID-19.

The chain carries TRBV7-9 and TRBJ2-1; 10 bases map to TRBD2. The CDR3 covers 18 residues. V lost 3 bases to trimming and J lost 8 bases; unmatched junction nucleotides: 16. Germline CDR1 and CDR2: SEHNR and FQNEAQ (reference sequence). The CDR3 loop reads CASSFPGLAGVHRYEQFF. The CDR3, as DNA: TGTGCCAGCAGCTTTCCAGGGCTAGCGGGAGTTCATAGGTATGAGCAGTTCTTC.

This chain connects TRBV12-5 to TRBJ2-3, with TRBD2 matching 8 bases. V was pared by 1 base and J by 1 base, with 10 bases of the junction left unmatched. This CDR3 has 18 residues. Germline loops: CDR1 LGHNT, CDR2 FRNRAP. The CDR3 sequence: CASGLGTTSVHGTDTQYF. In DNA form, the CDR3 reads TGTGCTAGTGGTTTGGGAACGACTAGCGTACATGGCACAGATACGCAGTATTTT.

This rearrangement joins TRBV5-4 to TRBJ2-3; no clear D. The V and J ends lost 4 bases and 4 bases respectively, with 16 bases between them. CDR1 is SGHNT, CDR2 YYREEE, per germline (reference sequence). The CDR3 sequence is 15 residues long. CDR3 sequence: CASSPRLVSSDTQYF. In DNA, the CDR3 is TGTGCCAGCAGCCCGCGGTTAGTCTCATCAGATACGCAGTATTTT.

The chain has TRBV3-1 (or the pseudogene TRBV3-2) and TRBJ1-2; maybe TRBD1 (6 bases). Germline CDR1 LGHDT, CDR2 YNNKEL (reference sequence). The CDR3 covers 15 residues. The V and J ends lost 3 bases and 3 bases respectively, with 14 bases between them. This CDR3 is CASSHNNYRDYGYTF. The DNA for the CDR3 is TGTGCCAGCAGCCACAATAACTACAGGGACTATGGCTACACCTTC.

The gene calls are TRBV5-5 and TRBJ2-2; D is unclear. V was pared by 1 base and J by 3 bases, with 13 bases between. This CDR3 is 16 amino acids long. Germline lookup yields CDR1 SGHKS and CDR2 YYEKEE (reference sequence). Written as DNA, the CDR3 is TGTGCCAGCAGCTTGTCGGCAGGCTTCTACACCGGGGAGCTGTTTTTT. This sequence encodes CASSLSAGFYTGELFF.

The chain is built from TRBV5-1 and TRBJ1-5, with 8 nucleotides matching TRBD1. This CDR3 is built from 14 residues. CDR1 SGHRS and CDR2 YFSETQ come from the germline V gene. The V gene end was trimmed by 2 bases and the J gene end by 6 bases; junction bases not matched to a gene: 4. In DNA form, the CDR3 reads TGCGCCAGCAGCTTAACAGGGGGGGCTCAGCCCCAGCATTTT. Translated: CASSLTGGAQPQHF.

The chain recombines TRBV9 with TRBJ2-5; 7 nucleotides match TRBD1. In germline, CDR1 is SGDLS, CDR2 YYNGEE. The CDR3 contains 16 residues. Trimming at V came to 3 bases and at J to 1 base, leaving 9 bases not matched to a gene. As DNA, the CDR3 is TGTGCCAGCAGCGAATACCGGACAGGCACCCAAGAGACCCAGTACTTC. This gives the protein CASSEYRTGTQETQYF. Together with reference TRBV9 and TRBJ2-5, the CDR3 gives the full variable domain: DSGVTQTPKHLITATGQRVTLRCSPRSGDLSVYWYQQSLDQGLQFLIQYYNGEERAKGNILERFSAQQFPDLHSELNLSSLELGDSALYFCASSEYRTGTQETQYFGPGTRLLVL.

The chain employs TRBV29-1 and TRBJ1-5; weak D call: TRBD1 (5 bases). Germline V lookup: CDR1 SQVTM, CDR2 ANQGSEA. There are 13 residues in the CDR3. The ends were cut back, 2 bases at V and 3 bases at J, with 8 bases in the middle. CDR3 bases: TGCAGCGTTGAACCAGGGTACAATCAGCCCCAGCATTTT. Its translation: CSVEPGYNQPQHF.

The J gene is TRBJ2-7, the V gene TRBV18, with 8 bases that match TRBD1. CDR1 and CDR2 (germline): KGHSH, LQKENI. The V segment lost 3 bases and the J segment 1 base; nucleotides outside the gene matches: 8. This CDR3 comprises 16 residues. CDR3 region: CASSPNGQGMSYEQYF. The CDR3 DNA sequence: TGTGCCAGCTCACCCAACGGACAGGGAATGTCCTACGAGCAGTACTTC.

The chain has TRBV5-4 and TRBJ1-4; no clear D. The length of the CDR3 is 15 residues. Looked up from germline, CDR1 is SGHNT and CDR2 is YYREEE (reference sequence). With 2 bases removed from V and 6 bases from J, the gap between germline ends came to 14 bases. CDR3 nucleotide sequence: TGTGCCAGCAGCTTCGACCCGACTAGCTATGAAAAACTGTTTTTT. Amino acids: CASSFDPTSYEKLFF.

CDR3 protein: CASSISGRFEQYF. CDR3 DNA sequence: TGTGCCAGTAGTATCAGCGGGAGATTTGAGCAGTACTTC. The chain combines TRBV19 with TRBJ2-7; 8 bases are shared with TRBD2. V shed 3 bases, J shed 7 bases, and the junction held 5 bases outside the gene matches. The CDR3 totals 13 residues. The germline V gene encodes CDR1 LNHDA and CDR2 SQIVND (reference sequence).

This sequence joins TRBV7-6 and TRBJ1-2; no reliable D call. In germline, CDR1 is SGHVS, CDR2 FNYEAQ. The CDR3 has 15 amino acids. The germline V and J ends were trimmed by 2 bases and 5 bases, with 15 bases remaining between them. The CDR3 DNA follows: TGTGCCAGCAGCTTAAACGGGCAGACGGGGTATGGCTACACCTTC. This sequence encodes CASSLNGQTGYGYTF.

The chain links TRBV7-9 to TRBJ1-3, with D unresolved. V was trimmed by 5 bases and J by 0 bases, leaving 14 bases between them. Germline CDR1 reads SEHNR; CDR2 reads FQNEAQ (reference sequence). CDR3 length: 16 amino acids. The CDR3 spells CASSPTTASSGNTIYF. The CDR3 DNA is TGTGCCAGCAGCCCTACGACGGCTAGCTCTGGAAACACCATATATTTT.

CDR3 amino acids: CASSLGSRNNEQFF. In nucleotides, the CDR3 is TGTGCCAGCAGCTTAGGTAGCAGAAACAATGAGCAGTTCTTC. The chain employs TRBV11-3 and TRBJ2-1; the D is unclear. CDR3 length: 14 amino acids. Germline-derived CDR1 and CDR2 are SGHNT and YENEEA. Trimming shortened V by 1 base and J by 5 bases, and 9 bases separated the two germline ends.

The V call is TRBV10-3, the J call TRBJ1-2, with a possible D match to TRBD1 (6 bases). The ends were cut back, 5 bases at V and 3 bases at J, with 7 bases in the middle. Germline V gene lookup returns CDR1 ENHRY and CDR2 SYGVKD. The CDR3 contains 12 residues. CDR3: CAISRQDYGYTF. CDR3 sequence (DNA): TGTGCCATCAGTCGACAGGACTATGGCTACACCTTC.

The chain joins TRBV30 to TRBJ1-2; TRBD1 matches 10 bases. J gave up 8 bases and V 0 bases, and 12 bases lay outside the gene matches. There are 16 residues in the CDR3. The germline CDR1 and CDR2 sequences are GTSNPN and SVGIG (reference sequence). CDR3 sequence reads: CAWSVLRGQGSMGYTF. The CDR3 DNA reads TGTGCCTGGAGTGTACTTAGGGGACAGGGGAGTATGGGCTACACCTTC.

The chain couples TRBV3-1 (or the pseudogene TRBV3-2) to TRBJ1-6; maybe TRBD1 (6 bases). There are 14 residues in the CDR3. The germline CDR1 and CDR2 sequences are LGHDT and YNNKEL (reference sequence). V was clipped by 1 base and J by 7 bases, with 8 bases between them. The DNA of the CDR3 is TGTGCCAGCAGCCAAGGGACAGCAAATTCACCCCTCCACTTT. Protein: CASSQGTANSPLHF.

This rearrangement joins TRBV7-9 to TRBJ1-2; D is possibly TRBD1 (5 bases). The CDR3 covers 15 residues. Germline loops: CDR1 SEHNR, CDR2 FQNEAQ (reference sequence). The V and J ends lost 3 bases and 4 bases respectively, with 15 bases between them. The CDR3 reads CASSLSGGDGYGYTF. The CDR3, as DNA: TGTGCCAGCAGCTTGTCCGGGGGGGACGGCTATGGCTACACCTTC.